These 5 T cell receptor beta chains were all obtained from the same sample, sequenced in a study of vaccination and CD4 T cells after COVID-19. The treatment here: roughly 10-day PBMC culture with coronavirus spike peptide pools or control peptides (ViraFEST assay). CD4+ T-cell collection from the unexposed donor predated the COVID-19 pandemic (2011-2018). These TCRs' antigens remain unknown. Oncomine TCR Beta short-read sequencing was applied to DNA from cultured CD4+ T cells. The template was genomic DNA from cultured CD4+ T cells. TCRdb re-called the PCR reads with MiXCR, one entry per CDR3 protein. The sample yields approximately 9,100 distinct CDR3 sequences, around 35% seen once. The sample taken for sequencing was CD4+ T cells from blood, cultured in vitro. These TCRs come from a human donor in good health.

The V gene is TRBV20-1, the J gene TRBJ2-2; tentatively, D is TRBD1 (6 bases). V lost 1 base, J lost 3 bases, and 15 bases lay in between. This CDR3 spans 16 amino acids. Germline V CDR1 and CDR2: DFQATT, SNEGSKA (reference sequence). The CDR3, as DNA: TGCAGTGCTAGAGCAGCCGGGACACCCTACACCGGGGAGCTGTTTTTT. Protein: CSARAAGTPYTGELFF.

The chain has TRBV7-3 and TRBJ1-2; 11 nucleotides line up with TRBD1. The CDR3 covers 14 residues. V dropped 5 bases and J dropped 4; count of bases not matched to a gene: 3. In germline, CDR1 is SGHTA, CDR2 FQGTGA. The DNA for the CDR3 is TGTGCCAGCAGCCGCGGGACAGGGGGCTATGGCTACACCTTC. This translates into CASSRGTGGYGYTF. Supplemented by reference TRBV7-3 and TRBJ1-2, the full variable domain reads GAGVSQTPSNKVTEKGKYVELRCDPISGHTALYWYRQSLGQGPEFLIYFQGTGAADDSGLPNDRFFAVRPEGSVSTLKIQRTERGDSAVYLCASSRGTGGYGYTFGSGTRLTVV.

This clonotype came up a few times. The chain carries TRBV7-9 and TRBJ1-6, with a weak D call TRBD1 (5 bases). Germline assignment: CDR1 SEHNR and CDR2 FQNEAQ (reference sequence). The CDR3 is 14 residues long. V was cut by 5 bases and J by 7 bases, with 12 bases left in between. This CDR3 reads CASSHGQYNSPLHF. Written as DNA, the CDR3 is TGTGCCAGCAGCCACGGACAATACAATTCACCCCTCCACTTT.

By share, this clonotype counts as medium-sized (0.01 to 0.1%). The chain employs TRBV11-3 and TRBJ2-2; 9 bases agree with TRBD2. V was clipped by 3 bases and J by 7 bases; unmatched bases: 9. The CDR3 covers 16 residues. Germline V gene data show CDR1 as SGHNT and CDR2 as YENEEA. CDR3 protein: CASSLTAGGPNGELFF. As DNA, the CDR3 is TGTGCCAGCAGCTTGACGGCGGGAGGGCCAAACGGGGAGCTGTTTTTT.

The chain is built from TRBV2 and TRBJ1-5, with D possibly TRBD1 on 5 matching bases. Trimming shortened V by 3 bases and J by 2 bases, and 8 bases separated the two germline ends. The V gene's germline CDR1 is SNHLY and CDR2 FYNNEI. This CDR3 comprises 14 residues. The CDR3 region has the DNA TGTGCCAGCAGTGACAGGGTGGGCAATCAGCCCCAGCATTTT. Amino acids: CASSDRVGNQPQHF.